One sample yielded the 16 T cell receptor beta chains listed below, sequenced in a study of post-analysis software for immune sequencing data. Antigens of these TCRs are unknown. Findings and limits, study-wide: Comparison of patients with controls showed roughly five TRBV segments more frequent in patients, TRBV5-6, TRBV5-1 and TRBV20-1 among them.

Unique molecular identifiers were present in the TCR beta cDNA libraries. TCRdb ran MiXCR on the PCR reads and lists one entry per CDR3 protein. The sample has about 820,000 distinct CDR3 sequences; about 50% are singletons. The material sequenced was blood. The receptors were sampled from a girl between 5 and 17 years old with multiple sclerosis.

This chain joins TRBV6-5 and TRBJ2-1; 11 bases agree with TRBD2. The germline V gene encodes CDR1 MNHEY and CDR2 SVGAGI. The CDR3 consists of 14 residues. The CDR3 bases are TGTACCACCTTACGACTAGCGGGAAAAAGTGAGCAGTTCTTC. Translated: CTTLRLAGKSEQFF.

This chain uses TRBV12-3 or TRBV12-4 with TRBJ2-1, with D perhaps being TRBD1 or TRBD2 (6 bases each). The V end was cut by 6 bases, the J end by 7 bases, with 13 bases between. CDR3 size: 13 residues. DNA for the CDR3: TGTGCCAGCAGCCCCGGAGGGACAAATGAGCAGTTCTTC. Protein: CASSPGGTNEQFF.

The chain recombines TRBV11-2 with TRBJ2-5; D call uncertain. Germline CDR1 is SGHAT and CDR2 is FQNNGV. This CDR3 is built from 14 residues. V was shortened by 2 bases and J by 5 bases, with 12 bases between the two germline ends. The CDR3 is CASSLRSYGETQYF. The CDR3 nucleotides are TGTGCCAGCAGCTTACGCAGCTACGGGGAGACCCAGTACTTC.

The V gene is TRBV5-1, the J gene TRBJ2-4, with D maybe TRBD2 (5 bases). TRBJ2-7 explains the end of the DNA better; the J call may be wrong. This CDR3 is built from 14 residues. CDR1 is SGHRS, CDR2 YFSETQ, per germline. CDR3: CASSLGGEGLEQYF. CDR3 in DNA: TGCGCCAGCAGCTTGGGTGGCGAAGGACTCGAGCAGTACTTC.

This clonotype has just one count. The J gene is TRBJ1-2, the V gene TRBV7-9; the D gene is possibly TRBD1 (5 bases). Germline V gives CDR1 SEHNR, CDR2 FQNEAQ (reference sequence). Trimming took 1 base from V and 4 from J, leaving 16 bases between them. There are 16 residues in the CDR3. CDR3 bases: TGTGCCAGCAGCTTAGGACAGCAGGGAAATATCTATGGCTACACCTTC. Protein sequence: CASSLGQQGNIYGYTF.

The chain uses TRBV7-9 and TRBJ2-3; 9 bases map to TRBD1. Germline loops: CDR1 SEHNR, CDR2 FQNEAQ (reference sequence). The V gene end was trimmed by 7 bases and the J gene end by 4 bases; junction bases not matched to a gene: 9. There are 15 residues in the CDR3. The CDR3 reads CASTPGQGMADTQYF. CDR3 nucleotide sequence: TGTGCCAGCACTCCGGGACAGGGAATGGCAGATACGCAGTATTTT.

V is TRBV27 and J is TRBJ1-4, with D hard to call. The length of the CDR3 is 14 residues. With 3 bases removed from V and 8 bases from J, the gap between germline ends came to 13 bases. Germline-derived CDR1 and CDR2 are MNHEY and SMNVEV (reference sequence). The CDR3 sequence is CASSLSWTSEKLFF. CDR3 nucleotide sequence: TGTGCCAGCAGTTTGTCGTGGACCTCCGAAAAACTGTTTTTT.

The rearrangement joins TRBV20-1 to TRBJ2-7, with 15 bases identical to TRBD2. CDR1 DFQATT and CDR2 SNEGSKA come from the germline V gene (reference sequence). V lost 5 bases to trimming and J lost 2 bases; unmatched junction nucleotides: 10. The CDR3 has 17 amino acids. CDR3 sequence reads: CSAGPGTSGRSPYEQYF. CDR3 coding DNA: TGCAGTGCTGGTCCCGGGACTAGCGGGAGGTCCCCCTACGAGCAGTACTTC.

CDR3 region: CASSERGGRATYNEQFF. The CDR3 coding sequence is TGTGCCAGCAGTGAACGTGGCGGGAGGGCCACCTACAATGAGCAGTTCTTC. The J gene is TRBJ2-1, the V gene TRBV2, with 9 bases aligning to TRBD2. Germline V gives CDR1 SNHLY, CDR2 FYNNEI. The CDR3 extends over 17 amino acids. V trimming: 2 bases; J trimming: 2 bases; junction bases outside the gene matches: 7.

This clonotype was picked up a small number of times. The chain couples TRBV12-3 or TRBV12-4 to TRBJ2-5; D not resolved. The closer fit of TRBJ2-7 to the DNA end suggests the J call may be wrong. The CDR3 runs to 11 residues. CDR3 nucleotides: TGTGCCAGCACCAATAGCTACGAGCAGTACTTC. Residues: CASTNSYEQYF.

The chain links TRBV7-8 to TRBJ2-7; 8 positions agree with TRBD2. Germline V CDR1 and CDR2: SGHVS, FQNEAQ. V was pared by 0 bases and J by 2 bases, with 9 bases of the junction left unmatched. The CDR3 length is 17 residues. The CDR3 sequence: CASSLAVIAGGTYEQYF. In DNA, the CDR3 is TGTGCCAGCAGCTTAGCGGTCATCGCGGGAGGAACCTACGAGCAGTACTTC. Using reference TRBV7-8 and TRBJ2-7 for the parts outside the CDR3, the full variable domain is GAGVSQSPRYKVAKRGQDVALRCDPISGHVSLFWYQQALGQGPEFLTYFQNEAQLDKSGLPSDRFFAERPEGSVSTLKIQRTQQEDSAVYLCASSLAVIAGGTYEQYFGPGTRLTVT.

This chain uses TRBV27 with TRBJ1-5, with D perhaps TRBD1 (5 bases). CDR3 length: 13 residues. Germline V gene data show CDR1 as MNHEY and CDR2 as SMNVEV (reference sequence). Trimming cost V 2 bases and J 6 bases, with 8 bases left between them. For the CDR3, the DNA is TGTGCCAGCAGTTTAGGGGCAGTTCAGCCCCAGCATTTT. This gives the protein CASSLGAVQPQHF.

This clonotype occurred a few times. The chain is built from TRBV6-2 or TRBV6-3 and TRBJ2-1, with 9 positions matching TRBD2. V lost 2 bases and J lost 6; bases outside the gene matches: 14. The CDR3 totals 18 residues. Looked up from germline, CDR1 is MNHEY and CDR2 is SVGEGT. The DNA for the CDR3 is TGTGCCAGCAGTTACGCCCGACTTGCGGGGGGGCCGGGCAATGAGCAGTTCTTC. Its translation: CASSYARLAGGPGNEQFF.

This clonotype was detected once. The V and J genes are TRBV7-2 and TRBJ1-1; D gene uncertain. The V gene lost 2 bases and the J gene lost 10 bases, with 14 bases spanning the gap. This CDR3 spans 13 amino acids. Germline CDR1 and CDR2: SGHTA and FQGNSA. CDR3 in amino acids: CASSLYLRVGAFF. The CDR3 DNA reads TGTGCCAGCAGCTTATATCTTAGGGTAGGAGCTTTCTTT. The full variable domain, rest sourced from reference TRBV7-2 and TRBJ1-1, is GAGVSQSPSNKVTEKGKDVELRCDPISGHTALYWYRQSLGQGLEFLIYFQGNSAPDKSGLPSDRFSAERTGGSVSTLTIQRTQQEDSAVYLCASSLYLRVGAFFGQGTRLTVV.

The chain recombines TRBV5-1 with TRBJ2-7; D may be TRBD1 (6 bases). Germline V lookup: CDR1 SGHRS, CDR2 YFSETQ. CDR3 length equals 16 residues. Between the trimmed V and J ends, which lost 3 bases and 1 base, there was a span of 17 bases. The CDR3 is CASSSATGRLSYEQYF. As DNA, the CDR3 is TGCGCCAGCAGCTCGGCAACAGGGCGCCTTTCCTACGAGCAGTACTTC.

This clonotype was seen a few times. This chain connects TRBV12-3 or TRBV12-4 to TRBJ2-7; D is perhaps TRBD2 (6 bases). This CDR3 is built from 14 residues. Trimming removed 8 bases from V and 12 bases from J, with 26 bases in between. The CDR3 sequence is CASVRREVLSVGYF. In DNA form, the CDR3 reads TGTGCCAGCGTAAGAAGGGAGGTTCTCTCAGTAGGGTACTTC.